Listed below are T cell receptor beta chains from one sample, sequenced in a study of blood T cell repertoires in COVID-19. Produced via immunoSEQ multiplex PCR; TCRdb's table is partial and in-frame only. The sample records about 220,000 clones, about nine tenths being singletons. The sample consisted of PBMCs or T cells enriched from blood (not recorded which). Every receptor here comes from a woman aged 25 to 39 who had recovered from COVID-19. Each CDR3 is given with its conserved first and last residue. Each record gives: V gene, D gene, J gene, clone size, CDR3 protein, CDR3 DNA. The D gene is left open where the match is weak. Where a row states a size, it is once, few, many or the class of an expanded clone; other rows omit it.

v_gene: TRBV7-6; d_gene: TRBD2; j_gene: TRBJ2-5; abundance: NA; CDR3aa: CASSSPPVAGVETQYF; CDR3nt: TGTGCCAGCAGCTCCCCACCCGTAGCGGGGGTTGAGACCCAGTACTTC
v_gene: TRBV7-2; d_gene: TRBD2; j_gene: TRBJ2-3; abundance: NA; CDR3aa: CASSANPLAGAYRGQYF; CDR3nt: TGTGCCAGCAGCGCCAACCCACTAGCGGGGGCGTACCGGGGGCAGTATTTT
v_gene: TRBV7-3; d_gene: TRBD2; j_gene: TRBJ2-1; abundance: NA; CDR3aa: CASSQTSGGADEQFF; CDR3nt: TGTGCCAGCAGCCAGACTAGCGGGGGGGCCGATGAGCAGTTCTTC
v_gene: TRBV7-9; d_gene: TRBD1; j_gene: TRBJ1-5; abundance: NA; CDR3aa: CASSLGRGTGNQPQHF; CDR3nt: TGTGCCAGCAGCTTAGGTCGCGGGACAGGGAATCAGCCCCAGCATTTT
v_gene: TRBV7-9; d_gene: NA; j_gene: TRBJ2-2; abundance: NA; CDR3aa: CASSLGFGRGEVTGELFF; CDR3nt: TGTGCCAGCAGCTTAGGGTTCGGCAGGGGCGAGGTCACCGGGGAGCTGTTTTTT
v_gene: TRBV6-2/TRBV6-3; d_gene: NA; j_gene: TRBJ1-2; abundance: NA; CDR3aa: CASSYPSRNYGYTF; CDR3nt: TGTGCCAGCAGTTACCCTAGCAGGAACTATGGCTACACCTTC
v_gene: TRBV4-2; d_gene: TRBD2; j_gene: TRBJ2-2; abundance: NA; CDR3aa: CASSPGGAGGPAVAGELFF; CDR3nt: TGTGCCAGCAGCCCTGGCGGAGCGGGGGGGCCTGCCGTCGCCGGGGAGCTGTTTTTT
v_gene: TRBV6-4; d_gene: NA; j_gene: TRBJ1-1; abundance: NA; CDR3aa: CASSREMDTEAFF; CDR3nt: TGTGCCAGCAGTAGGGAGATGGACACTGAAGCTTTCTTT
v_gene: TRBV7-6; d_gene: TRBD1; j_gene: TRBJ1-6; abundance: NA; CDR3aa: CASSQLRGTANSPLHF; CDR3nt: TGTGCCAGCAGCCAACTAAGAGGGACAGCGAATTCACCCCTCCACTTT
v_gene: TRBV5-6; d_gene: NA; j_gene: TRBJ2-3; abundance: NA; CDR3aa: CASSLGVGRDTQYF; CDR3nt: TGTGCCAGCAGCTTGGGGGTGGGGCGAGATACGCAGTATTTT
v_gene: TRBV28; d_gene: TRBD1; j_gene: TRBJ2-7; abundance: NA; CDR3aa: CASSRQGAANEQYF; CDR3nt: TGTGCCAGCAGTAGACAGGGGGCGGCGAACGAGCAGTACTTC
v_gene: TRBV12-3/TRBV12-4; d_gene: NA; j_gene: TRBJ1-2; abundance: once; CDR3aa: CASSFGPGDGYTF; CDR3nt: TGTGCCAGCAGTTTCGGGCCGGGGGATGGCTACACCTTC
v_gene: TRBV27; d_gene: TRBD1; j_gene: TRBJ2-1; abundance: NA; CDR3aa: CASSLRDSGFNEQFF; CDR3nt: TGTGCCAGCAGTTTAAGGGACAGTGGGTTCAATGAGCAGTTCTTC
v_gene: TRBV2; d_gene: NA; j_gene: TRBJ2-7; abundance: NA; CDR3aa: CASIYTPGTYEQYF; CDR3nt: TGTGCCAGTATTTACACCCCAGGGACCTACGAGCAGTACTTC
v_gene: TRBV19; d_gene: TRBD1; j_gene: TRBJ1-5; abundance: once; CDR3aa: CASRKKGQGAMNSNQPQHF; CDR3nt: TGTGCCAGTAGAAAAAAGGGACAGGGGGCGATGAATAGCAATCAGCCCCAGCATTTT
v_gene: TRBV6-1; d_gene: NA; j_gene: TRBJ1-5; abundance: NA; CDR3aa: CASSEFRTENQPQHF; CDR3nt: TGTGCCAGCAGTGAATTTAGGACAGAGAATCAGCCCCAGCATTTT
v_gene: TRBV4-3; d_gene: NA; j_gene: TRBJ1-2; abundance: NA; CDR3aa: CASSLDRGNYGYTF; CDR3nt: TGCGCCAGCAGCCTGGACCGGGGGAACTATGGCTACACCTTC
v_gene: TRBV2; d_gene: NA; j_gene: TRBJ1-1; abundance: once; CDR3aa: CASPEGDRFTEAFF; CDR3nt: TGTGCCAGCCCAGAAGGCGACAGGTTCACTGAAGCTTTCTTT
v_gene: TRBV5-8; d_gene: NA; j_gene: TRBJ1-1; abundance: NA; CDR3aa: CASSFPPAGTEAFF; CDR3nt: TGTGCCAGCAGCTTCCCCCCAGCCGGGACTGAAGCTTTCTTT
v_gene: TRBV5-1; d_gene: NA; j_gene: TRBJ2-3; abundance: NA; CDR3aa: CASSLAWRKGTDTQYF; CDR3nt: TGCGCCAGCAGCTTGGCCTGGAGGAAGGGCACAGATACGCAGTATTTT
v_gene: TRBV6-5; d_gene: NA; j_gene: TRBJ1-6; abundance: NA; CDR3aa: CASSYGGDSSPLHF; CDR3nt: TGTGCCAGCAGTTACGGGGGCGATAGTTCACCCCTCCACTTT
v_gene: TRBV2; d_gene: TRBD1; j_gene: TRBJ1-2; abundance: once; CDR3aa: CASSWDRGREGYTF; CDR3nt: TGTGCCAGCAGCTGGGACAGGGGGAGAGAAGGCTACACCTTC
v_gene: TRBV7-9; d_gene: NA; j_gene: TRBJ2-5; abundance: NA; CDR3aa: CASSSDSNQETQYF; CDR3nt: TGTGCCAGCAGCTCCGACAGCAACCAAGAGACCCAGTACTTC
v_gene: TRBV3-1/TRBV3-2; d_gene: TRBD1; j_gene: TRBJ2-7; abundance: NA; CDR3aa: CASSQVATGTGTSYEQYF; CDR3nt: TGTGCCAGCAGCCAAGTGGCAACGGGGACAGGGACCTCCTACGAGCAGTACTTC
v_gene: TRBV7-9; d_gene: NA; j_gene: TRBJ2-7; abundance: NA; CDR3aa: CASSPNRAYEQYF; CDR3nt: TGTGCCAGCAGCCCCAACAGGGCTTATGAGCAGTACTTC
v_gene: TRBV9; d_gene: TRBD1; j_gene: TRBJ1-2; abundance: NA; CDR3aa: CASSVGQGLANYGYTF; CDR3nt: TGTGCCAGCAGCGTGGGACAGGGTTTAGCTAACTATGGCTACACCTTC
v_gene: TRBV5-1; d_gene: NA; j_gene: TRBJ1-4; abundance: NA; CDR3aa: CASSPVEGPNEKLFF; CDR3nt: TGCGCCAGCAGCCCGGTAGAGGGTCCAAATGAAAAACTGTTTTTT
v_gene: TRBV19; d_gene: NA; j_gene: TRBJ1-2; abundance: once; CDR3aa: CASSIQGEGYTF; CDR3nt: TGTGCCAGTAGTATTCAGGGTGAGGGCTACACCTTC
v_gene: TRBV4-3; d_gene: NA; j_gene: TRBJ1-2; abundance: NA; CDR3aa: CASSQADGGLSPGGYTF; CDR3nt: TGCGCCAGCAGCCAAGCCGACGGGGGACTCTCGCCGGGGGGCTACACCTTC
v_gene: TRBV9; d_gene: NA; j_gene: TRBJ2-2; abundance: NA; CDR3aa: CASSVGPGRTGELFF; CDR3nt: TGTGCCAGCAGCGTAGGTCCAGGGCGGACCGGGGAGCTGTTTTTT
v_gene: TRBV12-3/TRBV12-4; d_gene: TRBD1; j_gene: TRBJ2-7; abundance: NA; CDR3aa: CASSRTGNEQYF; CDR3nt: TGTGCCAGCAGCCGGACAGGGAACGAGCAGTACTTC
v_gene: TRBV5-4; d_gene: TRBD2; j_gene: TRBJ2-3; abundance: NA; CDR3aa: CASSRSGVETDTQYF; CDR3nt: TGTGCCAGCAGCCGTAGCGGGGTGGAAACAGATACGCAGTATTTT
v_gene: TRBV10-3; d_gene: TRBD1; j_gene: TRBJ2-7; abundance: NA; CDR3aa: CATGTGGYEQYF; CDR3nt: TGTGCCACAGGGACAGGGGGTTACGAGCAGTACTTC
v_gene: TRBV12-3/TRBV12-4; d_gene: NA; j_gene: TRBJ1-1; abundance: NA; CDR3aa: CASSFQNTEAFF; CDR3nt: TGTGCCAGCAGTTTCCAGAACACTGAAGCTTTCTTT
v_gene: TRBV7-2; d_gene: NA; j_gene: TRBJ1-6; abundance: NA; CDR3aa: CASSPLDTTNSPLHF; CDR3nt: TGTGCCAGCAGCCCCCTGGACACCACTAATTCACCCCTCCACTTT
v_gene: TRBV4-2; d_gene: NA; j_gene: TRBJ1-1; abundance: few; CDR3aa: CASSQETALETIAEAFF; CDR3nt: TGTGCCAGCAGCCAAGAGACAGCGCTTGAGACAATCGCTGAAGCTTTCTTT
v_gene: TRBV6-5; d_gene: NA; j_gene: TRBJ1-5; abundance: NA; CDR3aa: CASSYDSGGYQPQHF; CDR3nt: TGTGCCAGCAGCTACGACAGCGGAGGGTATCAGCCCCAGCATTTT
v_gene: TRBV7-3; d_gene: TRBD1; j_gene: TRBJ1-1; abundance: NA; CDR3aa: CASSLIGQGSEAFF; CDR3nt: TGTGCCAGCAGCTTAATTGGACAGGGGTCTGAAGCTTTCTTT
v_gene: TRBV3-1/TRBV3-2; d_gene: NA; j_gene: TRBJ2-1; abundance: NA; CDR3aa: CASSQQSASGHNEQFF; CDR3nt: TGTGCCAGCAGCCAACAAAGCGCCAGCGGGCACAATGAGCAGTTCTTC
v_gene: TRBV9; d_gene: TRBD1; j_gene: TRBJ1-2; abundance: NA; CDR3aa: CASSVARDSLNYGYTF; CDR3nt: TGTGCCAGCAGCGTAGCCCGGGACAGCCTGAACTATGGCTACACCTTC